This TCR beta chain was sequenced in a study of radiation and T cells in renal cell carcinoma. Study context: Nephrectomy followed 15 Gy stereotactic body radiation by 4 weeks.

As for time point: blood 2 weeks post-SBRT. Indicated treatment: 15 Gy SBRT to primary tumor, nephrectomy 4 weeks later. The patient's renal cell carcinoma had clear cell pathology. With 0 bases removed from V and 4 bases from J, the gap between germline ends came to 7 bases. Germline V CDR1 and CDR2: MNHEY, SVGAGI. CDR3 length equals 13 residues. Measured with immunoSEQ multiplex PCR; TCRdb has only the in-frame clones, and not every one. Among some 26,000 clones, roughly 80% were seen once, and the ten largest hold approximately 31%. Note on this clone: Its antigen is currently unknown.

Regarding the study as a whole: Top tumor clonotypes rose in blood 2 weeks post-radiation, then contracted. Without pretreatment biopsies, baseline tumor clonotype presence was undetermined.

Here the sequenced sample was blood, taken from a patient whose treatment included radiotherapy and nephrectomy. The receptor's source is a man aged 60-69 years with renal cell carcinoma. The V and J genes are TRBV6-5 and TRBJ2-7, with a possible D match to TRBD1 (6 bases). In DNA form, the CDR3 reads TGTGCCAGCAGTTACTCTCAGGGGTACGAGCAGTACTTC. Translated, it gives CASSYSQGYEQYF.